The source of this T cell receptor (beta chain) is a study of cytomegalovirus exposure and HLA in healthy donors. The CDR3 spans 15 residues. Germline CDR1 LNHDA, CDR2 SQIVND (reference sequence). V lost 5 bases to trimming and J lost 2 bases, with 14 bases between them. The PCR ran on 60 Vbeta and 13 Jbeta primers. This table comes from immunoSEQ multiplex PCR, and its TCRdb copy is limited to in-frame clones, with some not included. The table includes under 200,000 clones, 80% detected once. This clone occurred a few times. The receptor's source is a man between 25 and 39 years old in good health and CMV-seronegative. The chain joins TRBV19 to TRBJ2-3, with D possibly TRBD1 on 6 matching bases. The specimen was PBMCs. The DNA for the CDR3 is TGTGCCAGTAGTCTTAGACAGGCATACACAGATACGCAGTATTTT. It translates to CASSLRQAYTDTQYF.